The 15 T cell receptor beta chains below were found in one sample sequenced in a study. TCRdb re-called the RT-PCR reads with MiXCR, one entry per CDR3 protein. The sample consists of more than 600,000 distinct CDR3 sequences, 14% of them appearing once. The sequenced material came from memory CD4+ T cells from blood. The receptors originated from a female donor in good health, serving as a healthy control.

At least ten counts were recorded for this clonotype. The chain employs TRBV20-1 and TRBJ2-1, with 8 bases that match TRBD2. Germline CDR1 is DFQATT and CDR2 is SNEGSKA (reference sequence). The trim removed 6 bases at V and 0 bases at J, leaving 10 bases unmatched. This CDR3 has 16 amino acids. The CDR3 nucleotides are TGCAGTGCCCCTTCACTAGCGGATATCTCCTACAATGAGCAGTTCTTC. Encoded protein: CSAPSLADISYNEQFF.

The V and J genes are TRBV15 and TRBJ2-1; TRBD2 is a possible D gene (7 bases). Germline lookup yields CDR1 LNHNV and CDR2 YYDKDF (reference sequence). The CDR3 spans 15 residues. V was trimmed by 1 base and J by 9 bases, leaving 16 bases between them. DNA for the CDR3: TGTGCCACCAGCAGAGCGGGAGAGGGGGGGGGTGAGCAGTTCTTC. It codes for CATSRAGEGGGEQFF.

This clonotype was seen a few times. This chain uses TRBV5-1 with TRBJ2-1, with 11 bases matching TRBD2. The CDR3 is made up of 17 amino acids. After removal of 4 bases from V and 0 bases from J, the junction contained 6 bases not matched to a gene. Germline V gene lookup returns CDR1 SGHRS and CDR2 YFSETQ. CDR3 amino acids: CASSPSSGRGSYNEQFF. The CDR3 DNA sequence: TGCGCCAGCAGCCCCAGTAGCGGGAGGGGCTCCTACAATGAGCAGTTCTTC.

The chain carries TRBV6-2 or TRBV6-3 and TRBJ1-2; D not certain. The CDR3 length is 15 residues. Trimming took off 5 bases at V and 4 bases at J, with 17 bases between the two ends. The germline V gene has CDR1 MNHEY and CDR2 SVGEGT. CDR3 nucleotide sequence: TGTGCCAGCAGTCCCCACGATGGGCCAACCTATGGCTACACCTTC. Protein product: CASSPHDGPTYGYTF.

The CDR3 region has the DNA TGTGCCACCAGTGAGACCCACAGGGCCAATGAGCAGTTCTTC. Residues: CATSETHRANEQFF. The genes are TRBV24-1 and TRBJ2-1; a weak D match, TRBD1 (6 bases). V was shortened by 4 bases and J by 6 bases, with 12 bases between the two germline ends. The CDR3 runs 14 residues. Germline CDR1 and CDR2: KGHDR and SFDVKD.

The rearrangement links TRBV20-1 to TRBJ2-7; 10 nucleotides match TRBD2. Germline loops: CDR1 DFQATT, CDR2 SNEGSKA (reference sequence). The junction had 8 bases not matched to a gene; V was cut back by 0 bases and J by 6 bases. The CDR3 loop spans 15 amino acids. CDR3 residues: CSARDRLAGAGEQYF. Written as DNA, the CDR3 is TGCAGTGCTAGAGATCGGCTAGCGGGAGCCGGCGAGCAGTACTTC.

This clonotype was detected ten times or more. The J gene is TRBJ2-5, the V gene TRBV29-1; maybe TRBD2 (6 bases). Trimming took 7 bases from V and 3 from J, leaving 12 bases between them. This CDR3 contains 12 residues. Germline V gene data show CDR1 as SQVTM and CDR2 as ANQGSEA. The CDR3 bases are TGCAGCGCTTTCGGGGGTAAAGAGACCCAGTACTTC. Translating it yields CSAFGGKETQYF.

CDR3 sequence reads: CASSLDAPRTEAFF. The CDR3 coding sequence is TGTGCCAGCAGCTTAGACGCACCTCGGACTGAAGCTTTCTTT. The V and J genes are TRBV7-2 and TRBJ1-1; no definite D call. CDR3 length: 14 residues. With 1 base removed from V and 5 bases from J, the gap between germline ends came to 11 bases. Germline V gene data show CDR1 as SGHTA and CDR2 as FQGNSA.

CDR3 protein: CASSRGAGNNSPLHF. DNA for the CDR3: TGTGCCAGCAGCAGGGGGGCAGGAAATAATTCACCCCTCCACTTT. J is TRBJ1-6 and V is TRBV5-4; D is perhaps TRBD1 (6 bases). CDR1 and CDR2 from the germline V gene are SGHNT and YYREEE (reference sequence). V shed 4 bases and J shed 5 bases, with 13 bases lying between them. This CDR3 has 15 amino acids. Complete variable domain (other parts from reference TRBV5-4 and TRBJ1-6): ETGVTQSPTHLIKTRGQQVTLRCSSQSGHNTVSWYQQALGQGPQFIFQYYREEENGRGNFPPRFSGLQFPNYSSELNVNALELDDSALYLCASSRGAGNNSPLHFGNGTRLTVT.

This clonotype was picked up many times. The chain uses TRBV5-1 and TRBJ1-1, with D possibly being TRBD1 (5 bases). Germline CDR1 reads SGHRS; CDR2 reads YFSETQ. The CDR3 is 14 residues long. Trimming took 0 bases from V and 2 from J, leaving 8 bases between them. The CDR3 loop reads CASSLDRPNTEAFF. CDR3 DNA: TGCGCCAGCAGCTTGGACAGGCCTAACACTGAAGCTTTCTTT.

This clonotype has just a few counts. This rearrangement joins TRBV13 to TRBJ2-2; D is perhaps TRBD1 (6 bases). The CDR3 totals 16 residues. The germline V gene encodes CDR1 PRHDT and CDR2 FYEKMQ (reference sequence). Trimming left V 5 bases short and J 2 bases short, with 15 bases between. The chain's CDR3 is CASSTPGHLNTGELFF. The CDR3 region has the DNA TGTGCCAGCAGCACTCCGGGACACCTCAACACCGGGGAGCTGTTTTTT.

The CDR3 protein is CASMWAGNTGELFF. The CDR3 DNA sequence: TGTGCCAGCATGTGGGCAGGGAATACCGGGGAGCTGTTTTTT. This chain uses TRBV6-6 with TRBJ2-2, with TRBD1 as a possible D gene (5 bases). CDR3 length: 14 residues. Trimming shortened V by 7 bases and J by 5 bases, and 14 bases separated the two germline ends. CDR1 and CDR2 (germline): MNHNY, SVGAGI (reference sequence).

The CDR3 spells CASSLEGGFQETQYF. CDR3 nucleotides: TGTGCCAGCAGCCTGGAGGGGGGATTCCAAGAGACCCAGTACTTC. The chain is built from TRBV7-3 and TRBJ2-5, with D perhaps given as TRBD1 or TRBD2 (6 bases each). Germline CDR1 reads SGHTA; CDR2 reads FQGTGA. The CDR3 sequence is 15 residues long. The ends were cut back, 5 bases at V and 1 base at J, with 14 bases in the middle.

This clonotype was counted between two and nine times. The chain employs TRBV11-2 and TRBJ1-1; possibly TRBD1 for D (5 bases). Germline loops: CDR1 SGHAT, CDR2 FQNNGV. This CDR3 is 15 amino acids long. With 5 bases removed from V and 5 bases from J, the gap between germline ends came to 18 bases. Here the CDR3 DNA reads TGTGCCAGCAGCAACTACGGGGGATCGGAGACTGAAGCTTTCTTT. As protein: CASSNYGGSETEAFF. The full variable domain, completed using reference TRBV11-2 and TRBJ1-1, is EAGVAQSPRYKIIEKRQSVAFWCNPISGHATLYWYQQILGQGPKLLIQFQNNGVVDDSQLPKDRFSAERLKGVDSTLKIQPAKLEDSAVYLCASSNYGGSETEAFFGQGTRLTVV.

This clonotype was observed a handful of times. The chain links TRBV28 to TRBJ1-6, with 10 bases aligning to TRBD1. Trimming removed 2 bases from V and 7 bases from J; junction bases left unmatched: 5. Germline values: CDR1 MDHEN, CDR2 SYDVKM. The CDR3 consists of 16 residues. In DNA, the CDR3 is TGTGCCAGCAGTTTAGCACCGGGACAGGGGAATTCACCCCTCCACTTT. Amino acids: CASSLAPGQGNSPLHF.